This T cell receptor (beta chain) was sequenced in a study of blood T cell repertoires in COVID-19. The overall study: Donors in the United States, Italy and Spain gave samples during acute or convalescent COVID-19. PBMCs, B-cell-depleted T cells, or T cells provided the cDNA or gDNA that made up the material.

Seattle-derived patients entered the study during active infection and were followed longitudinally. Study processing details: Amplification of reference gene primers provided the estimated nucleated cell counts. TCRdb's copy holds only in-frame clones and misses some; the assay was immunoSEQ multiplex PCR. The V and J calls and clone size come from that table; D and trimming were worked out from the DNA. The sample contains around 400,000 clones, about 87% of which appear only once. Germline CDR1 is SGHDT and CDR2 is YYEEEE. J gave up 4 bases and V 2 bases, and 9 bases lay outside the gene matches. The CDR3 has 16 amino acids.

The TCR originated in a woman in her sixties or seventies with COVID-19, enrolled during active disease. The sample comprised peripheral blood. This rearrangement joins TRBV5-6 to TRBJ2-1, with 7 bases identical to TRBD1. CDR3 sequence: CASSLNRGEVYNEQFF. In DNA, the CDR3 is TGTGCCAGCAGCTTAAACAGGGGAGAGGTTTACAATGAGCAGTTCTTC.